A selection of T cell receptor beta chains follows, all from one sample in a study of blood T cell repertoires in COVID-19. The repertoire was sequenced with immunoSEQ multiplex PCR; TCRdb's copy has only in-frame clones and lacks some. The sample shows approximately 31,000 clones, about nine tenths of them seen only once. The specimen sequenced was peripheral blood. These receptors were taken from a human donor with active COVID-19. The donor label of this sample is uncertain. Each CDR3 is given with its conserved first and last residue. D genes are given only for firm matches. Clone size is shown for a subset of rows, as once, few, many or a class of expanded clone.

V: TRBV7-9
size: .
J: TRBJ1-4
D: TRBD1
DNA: TGTGCCAGCAGCTCGGGACAGGGGCTTTCCTTAATGGGAAAACTGTTTTTT
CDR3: CASSSGQGLSLMGKLFF

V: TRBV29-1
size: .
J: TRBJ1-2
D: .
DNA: TGCAGCGTTTTAGAGGGCAGCTATGGCTACACCTTC
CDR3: CSVLEGSYGYTF

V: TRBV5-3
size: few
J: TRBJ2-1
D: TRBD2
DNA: TGTGCCAGAAGCTTGACTAGCGGGGGGGCGACGGATGAGCAGTTCTTC
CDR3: CARSLTSGGATDEQFF

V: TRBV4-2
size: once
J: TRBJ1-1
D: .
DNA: TGTGCCAGCAGCCAGAAACTCCGGGAGCCGAACACTGAAGCTTTCTTT
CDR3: CASSQKLREPNTEAFF

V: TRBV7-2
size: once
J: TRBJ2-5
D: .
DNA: TGTGCCAGCAGCTTAGGTCGGGGGCAAGAGACCCAGTACTTC
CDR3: CASSLGRGQETQYF

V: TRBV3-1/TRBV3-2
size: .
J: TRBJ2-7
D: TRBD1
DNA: TGTGCCAGCAGCCAAGTTACAGGGGTGCAGGGAGAGCAGTACTTC
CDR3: CASSQVTGVQGEQYF

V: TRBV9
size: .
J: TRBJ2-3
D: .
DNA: TGTGCCAGCAGCCTCGTCGGGGGGCGCAGGACAGATACGCAGTATTTT
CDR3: CASSLVGGRRTDTQYF

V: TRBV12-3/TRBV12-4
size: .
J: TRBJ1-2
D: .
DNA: TGTGCCAGCAGTTATCTGGGGGCTGCTGGCTACACCTTC
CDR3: CASSYLGAAGYTF

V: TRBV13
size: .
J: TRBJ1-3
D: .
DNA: TGTGCCAGCAGCATTACATATATCTCTGGAAACACCATATATTTT
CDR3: CASSITYISGNTIYF

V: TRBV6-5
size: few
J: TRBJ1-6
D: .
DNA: TGTGCCAGCAGGACCATACGGGGGGCCCCCCTCCACTTT
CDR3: CASRTIRGAPLHF

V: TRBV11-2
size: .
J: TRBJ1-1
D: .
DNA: TGTGCCAGCAGCTTTGGGGTTCAGAGGGTGAACACTGAAGCTTTCTTT
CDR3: CASSFGVQRVNTEAFF

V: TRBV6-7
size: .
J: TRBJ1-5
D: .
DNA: TGTGCCAGCAGTGTACAAGAAATCCGGACAGAAAATCAGCCCCAGCATTTT
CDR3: CASSVQEIRTENQPQHF

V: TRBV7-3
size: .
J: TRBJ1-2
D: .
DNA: TGTGCCAGCAGCCCCGCTACCGGGGTGGTAAATGGCTACACCTTC
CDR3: CASSPATGVVNGYTF

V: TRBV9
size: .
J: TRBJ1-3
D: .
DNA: TGTGCCAGCAGCGTAAGTACTGGCGGGGCCCGGAACACCATATATTTT
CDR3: CASSVSTGGARNTIYF

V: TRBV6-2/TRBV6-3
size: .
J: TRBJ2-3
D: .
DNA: TGTGCCAGCAGTTACTCAAGACTTGATACGCAGTATTTT
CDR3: CASSYSRLDTQYF

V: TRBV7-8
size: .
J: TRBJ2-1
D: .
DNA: TGTGCCAGCACCTCCGCTAGGGGAGAGCAGTTCTTC
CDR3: CASTSARGEQFF

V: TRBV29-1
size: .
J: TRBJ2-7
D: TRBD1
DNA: TGCAGCGTTGAAGACAGGGGGCGAGAGCAGTACTTC
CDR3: CSVEDRGREQYF

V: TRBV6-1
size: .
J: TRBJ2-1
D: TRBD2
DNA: TGTGCCAGCAGTGATCTTGCGGGGGGGCCCCATGAGCAGTTCTTC
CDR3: CASSDLAGGPHEQFF

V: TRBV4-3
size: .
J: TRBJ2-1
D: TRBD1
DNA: TGCGCCAGCAGCCCGGGCGGGACAGGGGTTCGTCCACAGTTCTTC
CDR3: CASSPGGTGVRPQFF

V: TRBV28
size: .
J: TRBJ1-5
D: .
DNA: TGTGCCCCCAAGGGGAGGGTCTCGTGCAATCAGCCCCAGCATTTT
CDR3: CAPKGRVSCNQPQHF

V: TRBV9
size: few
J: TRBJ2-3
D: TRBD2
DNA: TGTGCCAGCAGCGTAGCAGCTAGCGGGGGGGTTGGTACGCAGTATTTT
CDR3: CASSVAASGGVGTQYF

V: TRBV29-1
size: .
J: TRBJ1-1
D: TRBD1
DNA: TGCAGCGTTACCGGGACAGGGGGCGCGAAAAATGAAGCTTTCTTT
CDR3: CSVTGTGGAKNEAFF

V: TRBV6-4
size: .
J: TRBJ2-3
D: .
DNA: TGTGCCAGCAGTGAAGCGGGCACAGATACGCAGTATTTT
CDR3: CASSEAGTDTQYF

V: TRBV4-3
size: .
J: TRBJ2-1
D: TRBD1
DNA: TGCGCCAGCAGCCCCCGGACAGGGTTTGGTGAGCAGTTCTTC
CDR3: CASSPRTGFGEQFF

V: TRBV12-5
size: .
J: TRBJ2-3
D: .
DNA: TGTGCTAGTGGTTTGATAAGCACAGATACGCAGTATTTT
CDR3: CASGLISTDTQYF